The source of this TCR beta chain is a study of blood T cells in healthy people across ages. Notes on the study in general: With age, beta diversity per million T cells declined roughly linearly, significantly by about 37.

CDR1 MNHNY and CDR2 SVGAGI come from the germline V gene (reference sequence). The CDR3 contains 15 residues. V shed 5 bases, J shed 7 bases, and the junction held 8 bases outside the gene matches. A second PCR, run for about 7 to 11 cycles, used a sample-barcoded 5' primer plus a J-beta primer mix. A template-switch adaptor with 12 random nucleotides tagged each cDNA molecule. TCRdb used MiXCR to reprocess the 5' RACE reads, holding one entry per CDR3 protein. The sample has about 810,000 distinct CDR3 sequences, 35% to 40% seen once. Comments on this clonotype: Its specificity is not known.

The sequenced sample consisted of blood. V is TRBV6-6 and J is TRBJ1-6; 7 bases fit TRBD1. The source is a man between 18 and 35 years old in good health. CDR3 protein: CASSHWGQSNSPLHF. The CDR3 nucleotides read TGTGCCAGCAGTCACTGGGGACAGTCAAATTCACCCCTCCACTTT.